The rows below give T cell receptor beta chains drawn from one sample of a study of cytotoxic CD8 clonotypes in ibrutinib-treated CLL. Some clones are missing from TCRdb's copy, which holds only in-frame ones; the method was immunoSEQ multiplex PCR. Of over 120,000 clones detected, 70% to 80% appear once; the ten largest clones hold 13%. The material was PBMCs, obtained after 12 months of ibrutinib treatment. All receptors come from a human donor with chronic lymphocytic leukemia. The CDR3 runs from the conserved cysteine through the conserved F or W. Each record gives: clone size, D gene, V gene, J gene, CDR3 DNA, CDR3 protein. D genes are given only for firm matches. Clone size, where shown, is once, few, many, or a class for clones that have expanded.

-	TRBD1	TRBV19	TRBJ2-7	TGTGCCAGTAGGACGGGACAGGGGGAGGTGCAGTACTTC	CASRTGQGEVQYF
-	-	TRBV19	TRBJ1-1	TGTGCCAGTAGATCAGGAAAGGGGAACACTGAAGCTTTCTTT	CASRSGKGNTEAFF
-	-	TRBV6-5	TRBJ2-7	TGTGCCAGCAGTTCAGGTTACTACGAGCAGTACTTC	CASSSGYYEQYF
-	TRBD2	TRBV28	TRBJ2-3	TGTGCCAGCAGTAAAGGACTAGCCGAGACGGACACAGATACGCAGTATTTT	CASSKGLAETDTDTQYF
-	-	TRBV27	TRBJ2-7	TGTGCCAGCAGTTTACGGACAGGAGCCGCAGCGGGGTTCGAGCAGTACTTC	CASSLRTGAAAGFEQYF
few	TRBD1	TRBV7-8	TRBJ2-7	TGTGCCAGCAGCCGGACAGGGGCCAACTACGAGCAGTACTTC	CASSRTGANYEQYF
-	-	TRBV12-5	TRBJ2-7	TGTGCTAGTGGTTACCGTGACAGCCACGAGCAGTACTTC	CASGYRDSHEQYF
-	-	TRBV10-3	TRBJ1-5	TGTGCCATCAATAGCGCCAATCAGCCCCAGCATTTT	CAINSANQPQHF
-	TRBD1	TRBV27	TRBJ1-2	TGTGCCAGCAGGACCCTCCCCGGGACAGGGGTCTATGGCTACACCTTC	CASRTLPGTGVYGYTF
-	TRBD1	TRBV2	TRBJ1-4	TGTGCCAGCAGTGCACAGGGGGCGCGTGGTGAAAAACTGTTTTTT	CASSAQGARGEKLFF
-	-	TRBV15	TRBJ1-4	TGTGCCACCAGCAGAGTTTCGGCAGAGGCTAATGAAAAACTGTTTTTT	CATSRVSAEANEKLFF
-	TRBD1	TRBV6-6	TRBJ2-7	TGTGCCAGCAGTTACTCGACAGGGTATGGCGAGCAGTACTTC	CASSYSTGYGEQYF
-	-	TRBV30	TRBJ1-2	TGTGCCTGGAAGGGGGGCAGGGAGTCTTATGGCTACACCTTC	CAWKGGRESYGYTF
-	-	TRBV4-3	TRBJ2-4	TGCGCCAGCAGCCAAGTGGGGGGAGAAGCCAAAAACATTCAGTACTTC	CASSQVGGEAKNIQYF
-	-	TRBV19	TRBJ2-1	TGTGCCAGTAGTTCAACAGGGAGCTCCTACAATGAGCAGTTCTTC	CASSSTGSSYNEQFF
few	TRBD2	TRBV19	TRBJ2-4	TGTGCCAGTAGTCCGGGTAGCGGGAGTAACATTCAGTACTTC	CASSPGSGSNIQYF
once	-	TRBV6-4	TRBJ2-5	TGTGCCAGCAGAGAGGGGCCCGGAGAGACCCAGTACTTC	CASREGPGETQYF
-	-	TRBV2	TRBJ1-2	TGTGCCAGCAGTGAAGGGGGTTGGGTCTATGGCTACACCTTC	CASSEGGWVYGYTF
-	TRBD2	TRBV9	TRBJ2-5	TGTGCCAGCAGCGTCGCGGGAGGGCCAGAGACCCAGTACTTC	CASSVAGGPETQYF
few	TRBD1	TRBV19	TRBJ1-1	TGTGCCAGTAGTATTGGGACAGCCACTGAAGCTTTCTTT	CASSIGTATEAFF
many	-	TRBV28	TRBJ1-1	TGTGCCAGCCGGGCCACTGAAGCTTTCTTT	CASRATEAFF
-	-	TRBV5-1	TRBJ2-7	TGCGCCAGCAGCTTCGATCTCTCCTACGAGCAGTACTTC	CASSFDLSYEQYF
-	-	TRBV18	TRBJ2-7	TGTGCCAGCTCACCACCGGGGCAGGCCTACGAGCAGTACTTC	CASSPPGQAYEQYF
-	-	TRBV7-6	TRBJ2-5	TGTGCCAGCAGCTTAGCTCGGGAGACCCAGTACTTC	CASSLARETQYF
-	TRBD2	TRBV5-6	TRBJ2-7	TGTGCCAGCAGCTTGGGTCCGGGAGGGAGCTCCTACGAGCAGTACTTC	CASSLGPGGSSYEQYF
few	-	TRBV7-8	TRBJ1-2	TGTGCCAGCAGCTTAGGCGGACATGGTGACTATGGCTACACCTTC	CASSLGGHGDYGYTF
-	TRBD2	TRBV5-1	TRBJ2-5	TGCGCCAGCAGCTTCCCGACTAGCGCCCCGCAAGAGACCCAGTACTTC	CASSFPTSAPQETQYF
-	TRBD2	TRBV7-9	TRBJ2-1	TGTGCCAGCAGCTTACTCTTTAGGAGACTAGCGGGCTCCTACAATGAGCAGTTCTTC	CASSLLFRRLAGSYNEQFF
-	-	TRBV6-5	TRBJ2-1	TGTGCCAGCAGTTACCTGAATTCCAATGAGCAGTTCTTC	CASSYLNSNEQFF
-	-	TRBV14	TRBJ2-7	TGTGCCAGCAGCCAGGTCGCGGGGGAGCAGTACTTC	CASSQVAGEQYF
once	-	TRBV7-8	TRBJ2-4	TGTGCCAGCAGCTTTGGGGGAGCCAAAAACATTCAGTACTTC	CASSFGGAKNIQYF
-	TRBD2	TRBV25-1	TRBJ2-7	TGTGCCAGCAGTGAAGTGGGGACTAGCGGGTCAGTCTTC	CASSEVGTSGSVF
few	-	TRBV6-1	TRBJ1-5	TGTGCCAGCAGTCCCCGGGAGGCAAATCAGCCCCAGCATTTT	CASSPREANQPQHF
-	-	TRBV5-5	TRBJ2-3	TGTGCCAGCAGACAGACAGGTAGCACAGATACGCAGTATTTT	CASRQTGSTDTQYF
-	-	TRBV28	TRBJ1-1	TGTGCCAGCAGTTTCCCCCAGAACACTGAAGCTTTCTTT	CASSFPQNTEAFF
-	-	TRBV9	TRBJ2-7	TGTGCCAGCAGCGTAGGTGTGGGTCTGACCTACGAGCAGTACTTC	CASSVGVGLTYEQYF
-	-	TRBV7-8	TRBJ1-4	TGTGCCAGCAGCTTAGTCCTCGGTGCAACTAATGAAAAACTGTTTTTT	CASSLVLGATNEKLFF
-	TRBD1	TRBV27	TRBJ2-7	TGTGCCAGCACCGGACAGGGTTCCTACGAGCAGTACTTC	CASTGQGSYEQYF
once	TRBD1	TRBV25-1	TRBJ1-2	TGTGCCAGCAGTGACGACTCAAGGTTAAGGGGGCATGGCTACACCTTC	CASSDDSRLRGHGYTF
once	-	TRBV20-1	TRBJ2-1	TGCAGTGCCGAAGCGATGTATGAGCAGTTCTTC	CSAEAMYEQFF
-	-	TRBV7-3	TRBJ2-7	TGTGCCAGCAGCTCAACTTCGGTACCCTGGGACTACGAGCAGTACTTC	CASSSTSVPWDYEQYF
-	-	TRBV4-2	TRBJ1-4	TGTGCCAGCAGCCAAGATCTGACGAAAATTGGAGAAAAACTGTTTTTT	CASSQDLTKIGEKLFF
once	-	TRBV2	TRBJ2-5	TGTGCCAGCAGTGAAGCGAACAGGATACAAGAGACCCAGTACTTC	CASSEANRIQETQYF
once	-	TRBV9	TRBJ2-7	TGTGCCAGCAGCGTAGGTCAGGGGTATTACGAGCAGTACTTC	CASSVGQGYYEQYF
-	TRBD1	TRBV7-3	TRBJ1-2	TGTGCCAGCAGCCCCGGGGGACAGAGATATGGCTACACCTTC	CASSPGGQRYGYTF
-	TRBD2	TRBV2	TRBJ2-7	TGTGCCAGCAGTGGTTTAGCGGGAGGAGGGGAGCAGTACTTC	CASSGLAGGGEQYF